Below, 19 T cell receptor beta chains from the same sample are listed, as sequenced in a study of OX40 agonist ivuxolimab in advanced cancers. Assay: immunoSEQ multiplex PCR; the TCRdb copy retains only in-frame clones and omits some. The sample consists of fewer than 100,000 clones, less than 90% of them appearing once. This specimen consisted of CD4+ or CD8+ T cells sorted from blood, obtained in a trial of the OX40 agonist ivuxolimab. The receptors shown here come from an adult with an advanced solid tumor such as melanoma, head and neck, liver or kidney cancer.

This clone appeared once. The V and J genes are TRBV11-3 and TRBJ1-2; D perhaps matches TRBD1 (6 bases). The germline gives CDR1 SGHNT, CDR2 YENEEA. The CDR3 totals 13 residues. The ends were cut back, 4 bases at V and 8 bases at J, with 14 bases in the middle. The CDR3 sequence is CASSCQGTEGYTF. CDR3 bases: TGTGCCAGCAGCTGCCAGGGGACGGAAGGCTACACCTTC. The full variable domain, its missing parts supplied by reference TRBV11-3 and TRBJ1-2, is EAGVVQSPRYKIIEKKQPVAFWCNPISGHNTLYWYLQNLGQGPELLIRYENEEAVDDSQLPKDRFSAERLKGVDSTLKIQPAELGDSAVYLCASSCQGTEGYTFGSGTRLTVV.

V gene TRBV28 combines with J gene TRBJ2-3; 8 nucleotides align to TRBD2. Germline assignment: CDR1 MDHEN and CDR2 SYDVKM. The CDR3 contains 17 residues. Germline trimming cut 3 bases from V and 4 bases from J; bases unmatched to any gene: 12. The CDR3 nucleotides read TGTGCCAGCAGTTTTGGGCGGGGTAGCGGGGACTCAGATACGCAGTATTTT. Translation gives CASSFGRGSGDSDTQYF.

J is TRBJ2-3 and V is TRBV5-5; tentative D call: TRBD2 (6 bases). The CDR3 contains 15 residues. Trimming took 4 bases from V and 0 from J, leaving 12 bases between them. Per germline, CDR1 SGHKS and CDR2 YYEKEE (reference sequence). In DNA form, the CDR3 reads TGTGCCAGCAGCCCCAGCGGGCTCAGCACAGATACGCAGTATTTT. Translation: CASSPSGLSTDTQYF.

This sequence joins TRBV30 and TRBJ2-7, with D perhaps TRBD2 (7 bases). V was cut by 1 base and J by 5 bases, with 18 bases left in between. Germline V gene data show CDR1 as GTSNPN and CDR2 as SVGIG (reference sequence). The CDR3 has 15 amino acids. As DNA, the CDR3 is TGTGCCTGGAGTGCCTTATCGGGGGGCGCGGACGAGCAGTACTTC. Residues: CAWSALSGGADEQYF.

The V and J genes are TRBV14 and TRBJ2-5; no clear D gene. This CDR3 is built from 12 residues. Germline V gene sequence: CDR1 SGHDN, CDR2 FVKESK. Trimming removed 1 base at V and 6 bases at J, with 6 bases between. CDR3 protein: CASSQATKTQYF. CDR3 bases: TGTGCCAGCAGCCAAGCAACAAAGACCCAGTACTTC.

This clone was seen once. This chain joins TRBV14 and TRBJ2-6, with a weak D call TRBD2 (5 bases). Deletions cut 3 bases from V and 0 bases from J, with 12 bases between. CDR1 is SGHDN, CDR2 FVKESK, per germline. This CDR3 has 17 amino acids. For the CDR3, the DNA is TGTGCCAGCAGCCAGCCTTACGGGAACTCTGGGGCCAACGTCCTGACTTTC. Translating gives CASSQPYGNSGANVLTF.

The V call is TRBV14, the J call TRBJ2-7, with 10 bases aligning to TRBD1. This CDR3 contains 18 residues. V lost 5 bases to trimming and J lost 0 bases; unmatched junction nucleotides: 13. Germline V gene lookup returns CDR1 SGHDN and CDR2 FVKESK. The CDR3 sequence: CASSGPGTGALSSYEQYF. CDR3 in DNA: TGTGCCAGCAGCGGACCCGGGACAGGGGCACTAAGCTCCTACGAGCAGTACTTC.

The rearrangement links TRBV9 to TRBJ1-4, with 8 bases fitting TRBD1. The CDR3 contains 16 residues. The V gene's germline CDR1 is SGDLS and CDR2 YYNGEE. The J segment lost 7 bases and the V segment lost 4 bases, leaving 12 bases of the junction unmatched. CDR3 bases: TGTGCCAGCAGCTCAACCCTTGGGACAGGAGGTGAAAAACTGTTTTTT. Protein product: CASSSTLGTGGEKLFF. Using reference TRBV9 and TRBJ1-4 for the parts outside the CDR3, the full variable domain is DSGVTQTPKHLITATGQRVTLRCSPRSGDLSVYWYQQSLDQGLQFLIQYYNGEERAKGNILERFSAQQFPDLHSELNLSSLELGDSALYFCASSSTLGTGGEKLFFGSGTQLSVL.

This clone was seen more than once but under ten times. This chain uses TRBV30 with TRBJ1-5, with D uncertain. This CDR3 region has 15 residues. Germline-derived CDR1 and CDR2 are GTSNPN and SVGIG (reference sequence). V lost 2 bases and J lost 0, with 11 bases in between. This chain's CDR3 is CAWSWAWGSNQPQHF. The CDR3 DNA reads TGTGCCTGGAGTTGGGCCTGGGGTAGCAATCAGCCCCAGCATTTT.

The rearrangement joins TRBV6-6 to TRBJ2-3, with D maybe TRBD2 (5 bases). Germline V gives CDR1 MNHNY, CDR2 SVGAGI (reference sequence). This CDR3 contains 15 residues. Trimming removed 6 bases at V and 2 bases at J, with 15 bases between. The CDR3 loop reads CASRRTVEITDTQYF. CDR3 in DNA: TGTGCCAGCAGGCGGACTGTAGAGATCACAGATACGCAGTATTTT.

This clone came up once. The chain couples TRBV27 to TRBJ2-3, with 11 bases matching TRBD2. The CDR3 runs 15 residues. CDR1 and CDR2 (germline): MNHEY, SMNVEV (reference sequence). Trimming at V came to 3 bases and at J to 3 bases, leaving 2 bases not matched to a gene. CDR3 coding DNA: TGTGCCAGCAGTTTTAGCGGGAGGGGGACAGATACGCAGTATTTT. Its translation is CASSFSGRGTDTQYF.

This chain joins TRBV7-9 and TRBJ2-5; D is possibly TRBD2 (6 bases). The J call may be mistaken, given a closer DNA end match to TRBJ2-7. Germline assignment: CDR1 SEHNR and CDR2 FQNEAQ (reference sequence). The CDR3 has 16 residues. CDR3 sequence reads: CASSLDSWGVFYEQYF. The CDR3 nucleotides read TGTGCCAGCAGCTTGGATTCGTGGGGGGTATTCTACGAGCAGTACTTC.

Written as DNA, the CDR3 is TGTGCCAGCAGCTTAGGTATCGTTGAGGATACGCAGTATTTT. This gives the protein CASSLGIVEDTQYF. The chain employs TRBV7-9 and TRBJ2-3; D is undetermined. This CDR3 is built from 14 residues. Trimming removed 1 base from V and 6 bases from J, with 11 bases in between. Germline lookup yields CDR1 SEHNR and CDR2 FQNEAQ (reference sequence).

To note about this clone: Since no conserved phenylalanine or tryptophan closes the CDR3, a read error is the likely cause. The limits of the CDR3 on the DNA are not certain, so only TCRdb's listed CDR3 is given. V gene TRBV19 combines with J gene TRBJ2-3; TRBD2 is the table's D call, not checked against the DNA. Germline V gene data show CDR1 as LNHDA and CDR2 as SQIVND (reference sequence). Inclusive of both ends, the CDR3 amounts to 10 amino acids. CDR3 loop: CASRNGVAPT.

This sequence joins TRBV21-1 and TRBJ1-5; the table assigns TRBD1, which was not confirmed against the DNA. TRBV21-1 is reported as a pseudogene. The CDR3 runs 14 residues. CDR3 in DNA: TGTGCCAGCAGCCAGGACAGTAGCAATCAGCCCCAGCATTTT. This translates into CASSQDSSNQPQHF.

The rearrangement joins TRBV7-9 to TRBJ2-5; D gene uncertain. CDR1 is SEHNR, CDR2 FQNEAQ, per germline (reference sequence). The CDR3 sequence is 11 residues long. V was clipped by 0 bases and J by 5 bases, with 1 base between them. The CDR3 nucleotides read TGTGCCAGCAGCTTAGCCGAGACCCAGTACTTC. It codes for CASSLAETQYF.

V is TRBV11-2 and J is TRBJ2-3, with 12 bases lining up with TRBD2. Per germline, CDR1 SGHAT and CDR2 FQNNGV. V was pared by 5 bases and J by 6 bases, with 6 bases of the junction left unmatched. The CDR3 loop spans 15 amino acids. CDR3 residues: CASSRRLAGEDTQYF. The CDR3 DNA reads TGTGCCAGCAGCCGGCGACTAGCGGGAGAGGATACGCAGTATTTT.

The V and J genes are TRBV7-9 and TRBJ1-1; D not certain. The CDR3 is 11 amino acids. Germline V lookup: CDR1 SEHNR, CDR2 FQNEAQ (reference sequence). V dropped 3 bases and J dropped 5 bases, with 4 bases sitting between them. CDR3 sequence: CASSFGTEAFF. For the CDR3, the DNA is TGTGCCAGCAGCTTCGGGACTGAAGCTTTCTTT.

The rearrangement uses TRBV9 and TRBJ1-1, with 7 bases fitting TRBD1. The CDR3 sequence is 14 residues long. Germline V gene sequence: CDR1 SGDLS, CDR2 YYNGEE. With 4 bases clipped from V and 3 bases from J, the junction kept 6 bases outside the gene matches. The chain's CDR3 is CASSPLTGDTEAFF. The CDR3 nucleotides are TGTGCCAGCAGCCCACTTACAGGGGACACTGAAGCTTTCTTT.